The 16 T cell receptor beta chains in this list originate from one sample, sequenced in a study of blood T cell repertoires in COVID-19. Measured with immunoSEQ multiplex PCR; TCRdb has only the in-frame clones, and not every one. This sample has about 76,000 clones; about 83% occur once, and the top ten carry roughly 8.5%. The material sequenced was peripheral blood. The receptors were gathered from a man younger than 40 with acute or convalescent COVID-19.

This chain links TRBV19 with TRBJ2-5; possible D gene TRBD1, 6 bases. Germline V CDR1 and CDR2: LNHDA, SQIVND (reference sequence). Deletions cut 6 bases from V and 4 bases from J, with 12 bases between. CDR3 size: 13 residues. The CDR3 here is CASRVGGRETQYF. The CDR3 DNA is TGTGCCAGTAGGGTTGGGGGCAGAGAGACCCAGTACTTC.

The V gene is TRBV18, the J gene TRBJ1-3; no firm D call. The CDR3 covers 18 residues. Germline values: CDR1 KGHSH, CDR2 LQKENI. V was shortened by 3 bases and J by 0 bases, with 18 bases between the two germline ends. This chain's CDR3 is CASSPTSLELNSGNTIYF. CDR3 nucleotides: TGTGCCAGCTCACCCACCAGTCTGGAGCTCAACTCTGGAAACACCATATATTTT.

V and J are TRBV4-3 and TRBJ2-7; 11 bases fit TRBD2. The CDR3 contains 17 residues. The germline gives CDR1 LGHNA, CDR2 YSLEER. After removal of 2 bases from V and 3 bases from J, the junction contained 9 bases not matched to a gene. For the CDR3, the DNA is TGCGCCAGCAGCCAAATGACCGCGGGACTAGCGGTCTACGAGCAGTACTTC. Translating it yields CASSQMTAGLAVYEQYF.

This chain connects TRBV7-9 to TRBJ1-4, with a weak D call TRBD1 (5 bases). Germline V gives CDR1 SEHNR, CDR2 FQNEAQ (reference sequence). The CDR3 is made up of 14 amino acids. Trimming removed 5 bases at V and 7 bases at J, with 14 bases between. The chain's CDR3 is CASSAFRGTEKLFF. The CDR3 DNA reads as TGTGCCAGCAGCGCATTTCGGGGGACTGAAAAACTGTTTTTT.

Only one count was recorded for this clone. The genes are TRBV7-2 and TRBJ1-6; no clear D gene. CDR1 is SGHTA, CDR2 FQGNSA, per germline. The CDR3 runs 13 residues. The V end was cut by 2 bases, the J end by 8 bases, with 7 bases between. CDR3 in amino acids: CASSLLRDSPLHF. The CDR3 DNA sequence: TGTGCCAGCAGCTTACTGAGGGATTCACCCCTCCACTTT.

Only one count was recorded for this clone. The V call is TRBV20-1, the J call TRBJ2-7, with 9 bases matching TRBD1. CDR1 is DFQATT, CDR2 SNEGSKA, per germline (reference sequence). The V and J ends lost 3 bases and 2 bases, in that order; junction bases with no gene match: 17. The CDR3 spans 18 residues. The CDR3 DNA reads as TGCAGTGCTAGTCAGGGACAGGGAATCCAAACTCGACCCTACGAGCAGTACTTC. Translated, it gives CSASQGQGIQTRPYEQYF.

The rearrangement links TRBV3-1 (or the pseudogene TRBV3-2) to TRBJ2-2, with D unresolved. This CDR3 is built from 14 residues. Germline CDR1 LGHDT, CDR2 YNNKEL (reference sequence). V shed 0 bases and J shed 6 bases, with 8 bases lying between them. This chain's CDR3 is CASSQDRPPGELFF. CDR3 coding DNA: TGTGCCAGCAGCCAAGATCGTCCCCCCGGGGAGCTGTTTTTT.

This chain links TRBV6-5 with TRBJ2-7; tentatively, D is TRBD1 (6 bases). The V end lost 5 bases, the J end lost 2 bases, and 13 bases lay between the germline ends. The CDR3 is 14 residues long. Looked up from germline, CDR1 is MNHEY and CDR2 is SVGAGI. The CDR3 bases are TGTGCCAGCAGTCCCGGGCAGGGGACCTACGAGCAGTACTTC. It is translated as CASSPGQGTYEQYF.

The V call is TRBV27, the J call TRBJ2-7; 7 bases match TRBD2. Germline CDR1 is MNHEY and CDR2 is SMNVEV (reference sequence). V was pared by 5 bases and J by 0 bases, with 7 bases of the junction left unmatched. CDR3 length: 15 amino acids. CDR3 nucleotide sequence: TGTGCCAGCAGTGCACGGGAGGCCGTCTCCTACGAGCAGTACTTC. Residues: CASSAREAVSYEQYF.

The rearrangement joins TRBV6-5 to TRBJ2-7; 12 bases match TRBD2. V lost 5 bases and J lost 6; bases outside the gene matches: 8. The CDR3 consists of 15 residues. Looked up from germline, CDR1 is MNHEY and CDR2 is SVGAGI. In DNA form, the CDR3 reads TGTGCCAGCAGTCCCCCCGGACTAGCGGGAAGCGAGCAGTACTTC. It encodes CASSPPGLAGSEQYF.

V is TRBV28 and J is TRBJ2-7, with 10 bases aligning to TRBD1. After removal of 2 bases from V and 3 bases from J, the junction contained 7 bases not matched to a gene. The CDR3 spans 16 residues. Germline CDR1 reads MDHEN; CDR2 reads SYDVKM. The CDR3 sequence is CASSLRGQGWNYEQYF. CDR3 bases: TGTGCCAGCAGTTTACGGGGACAGGGGTGGAACTACGAGCAGTACTTC.

This chain's CDR3 is CASSVTSGSQYTQYF. DNA of the CDR3: TGTGCCAGCAGCGTAACTAGCGGGAGTCAATATACGCAGTATTTT. J is TRBJ2-3 and V is TRBV7-2; 11 nucleotides align to TRBD2. V lost 5 bases to trimming and J lost 7 bases; unmatched junction nucleotides: 8. Germline assignment: CDR1 SGHTA and CDR2 FQGNSA. The CDR3 loop spans 15 amino acids.

This rearrangement joins TRBV18 to TRBJ2-7, with TRBD1 identical over 9 bases. Germline V CDR1 and CDR2: KGHSH, LQKENI. The CDR3 contains 14 residues. The junction had 4 bases not matched to a gene; V was cut back by 7 bases and J by 0 bases. The CDR3 bases are TGTGCCAGCTTCCGGGACAGGGCCTCCTACGAGCAGTACTTC. Translating gives CASFRDRASYEQYF.

V usage is TRBV28 and J usage is TRBJ2-5, with 9 bases aligning to TRBD2. Germline V lookup: CDR1 MDHEN, CDR2 SYDVKM. The CDR3 consists of 15 residues. After removal of 7 bases from V and 4 bases from J, the junction contained 10 bases not matched to a gene. CDR3 coding DNA: TGTGCCAGCATCCCGTTTAGCGGGAGCCCAGAGACCCAGTACTTC. Its translation is CASIPFSGSPETQYF.

The chain links TRBV6-5 to TRBJ2-7; possibly TRBD2 for D (6 bases). The CDR3 has 15 residues. Germline V gene sequence: CDR1 MNHEY, CDR2 SVGAGI. The V end was cut by 0 bases, the J end by 2 bases, with 11 bases between. In DNA form, the CDR3 reads TGTGCCAGCAGTTACTCCCGACTAGATCCCTACGAGCAGTACTTC. Translated: CASSYSRLDPYEQYF.

This clone has only one observation. The chain joins TRBV10-1 to TRBJ2-5, with 10 bases identical to TRBD2. Trimming took 3 bases from V and 1 from J; bases not matched to a gene: 11. The CDR3 totals 18 residues. Germline lookup yields CDR1 WNHNN and CDR2 SYGVQD (reference sequence). CDR3 loop: CASSDSSSGRGLQETQYF. The CDR3 DNA sequence: TGCGCCAGCAGTGATTCATCTAGCGGGAGAGGCCTCCAAGAGACCCAGTACTTC.